The 20 T cell receptor beta chains given below trace back to one sample, sequenced in a study of blood T cell repertoires in COVID-19. Only in-frame clones appear in the TCRdb table, and some are missing; sequencing was by immunoSEQ multiplex PCR. The sample contains about 93,000 clones, roughly 90% of which appear only once. Sequencing input: peripheral blood. The receptors derive from a human donor with active COVID-19. The donor label of this sample is uncertain.

The chain recombines TRBV6-2 or TRBV6-3 with TRBJ2-1; 7 nucleotides agree with TRBD2. The germline V gene has CDR1 MNHEY and CDR2 SVGEGT. The CDR3 runs to 13 residues. The V and J ends lost 2 bases and 6 bases, in that order; junction bases with no gene match: 1. CDR3 coding DNA: TGTGCCAGCAGTTACGCTAGCGGCAATGAGCAGTTCTTC. Translation gives CASSYASGNEQFF.

The chain recombines TRBV6-5 with TRBJ2-3, with 12 bases that match TRBD2. The CDR3 length is 15 residues. Germline CDR1 MNHEY, CDR2 SVGAGI. The V gene end was trimmed by 4 bases and the J gene end by 3 bases; junction bases not matched to a gene: 2. The CDR3 coding sequence is TGTGCCAGCAGTTTGGGGACTAGCGGGACAGATACGCAGTATTTT. This codes for CASSLGTSGTDTQYF.

The V and J genes are TRBV4-1 and TRBJ1-2; D possibly corresponds to TRBD1 (5 bases). This CDR3 region has 13 residues. Trimming pared 3 bases from V and 2 bases from J, leaving 7 bases between. Looked up from germline, CDR1 is MGHRA and CDR2 is YSYEKL. The CDR3: CASSQQGNYGYTF. CDR3 bases: TGCGCCAGCAGCCAGCAGGGAAACTATGGCTACACCTTC.

J is TRBJ2-7 and V is TRBV30; TRBD1 aligns across 7 bases. Per the germline V gene, CDR1 is GTSNPN and CDR2 is SVGIG (reference sequence). V lost 3 bases and J lost 4; bases outside the gene matches: 9. The CDR3 extends over 14 amino acids. This CDR3 reads CAWRSLRGRYEQYF. The DNA of the CDR3 is TGTGCCTGGAGAAGTCTAAGGGGGCGATACGAGCAGTACTTC.

The CDR3 protein is CASSSSGQALFSYTF. CDR3 sequence (DNA): TGTGCCAGCAGCTCCTCGGGACAGGCCCTCTTCAGCTACACCTTC. The rearrangement uses TRBV6-6 and TRBJ1-2; the match to TRBD1 covers 8 bases. The length of the CDR3 is 15 residues. Germline V lookup: CDR1 MNHNY, CDR2 SVGAGI (reference sequence). V gave up 6 bases and J gave up 9 bases; unmatched junction bases: 15.

The chain recombines TRBV6-1 with TRBJ2-1, with 11 bases aligning to TRBD2. The J segment lost 5 bases and the V segment lost 6 bases, leaving 9 bases of the junction unmatched. CDR1 and CDR2 (germline): MNHNS, SASEGT. This CDR3 comprises 16 residues. CDR3 nucleotides: TGTGCCAGCAGAGAAACTAGCGGGGGCGAAAACAATGAGCAGTTCTTC. Translated, it gives CASRETSGGENNEQFF.

The genes are TRBV6-4 and TRBJ2-1; 11 positions agree with TRBD2. The CDR3 is 15 residues long. J lost 5 bases, V lost 3 bases, and 3 bases had no gene match. Germline V gene lookup returns CDR1 MRHNA and CDR2 SNTAGT. CDR3 DNA: TGTGCCAGCAGTGAGGGGACTAGCGGACACAATGAGCAGTTCTTC. It encodes CASSEGTSGHNEQFF.

The chain joins TRBV27 to TRBJ1-3, with D tentatively TRBD1 (5 bases). This CDR3 comprises 14 residues. The V end was cut by 4 bases, the J end by 4 bases, with 11 bases between. CDR1 and CDR2 (germline): MNHEY, SMNVEV (reference sequence). The CDR3 region is CASSSGALGNTIYF. CDR3 nucleotide sequence: TGTGCCAGCAGTTCTGGGGCTCTGGGAAACACCATATATTTT.

This chain links TRBV7-2 with TRBJ1-1; D ambiguous. The CDR3 runs to 12 residues. Germline V gives CDR1 SGHTA, CDR2 FQGNSA. V gave up 2 bases and J gave up 6 bases, with 7 bases separating them. CDR3 region: CASSLINAEAFF. CDR3 in DNA: TGTGCCAGCAGCTTAATAAATGCTGAAGCTTTCTTT. Full variable domain (rest looked up from reference TRBV7-2 and TRBJ1-1): GAGVSQSPSNKVTEKGKDVELRCDPISGHTALYWYRQSLGQGLEFLIYFQGNSAPDKSGLPSDRFSAERTGGSVSTLTIQRTQQEDSAVYLCASSLINAEAFFGQGTRLTVV.

This clone appeared once. The J gene is TRBJ2-6, the V gene TRBV10-3, with D uncertain. Deletions cut 2 bases from V and 0 bases from J, with 8 bases between. The CDR3 runs to 16 residues. Germline lookup yields CDR1 ENHRY and CDR2 SYGVKD. The CDR3 spells CAISELEHSGANVLTF. CDR3 in DNA: TGTGCCATCAGTGAGCTTGAGCACTCTGGGGCCAACGTCCTGACTTTC.

V gene TRBV9 combines with J gene TRBJ2-1; TRBD1 is a possible D gene (6 bases). V was pared by 3 bases and J by 5 bases, with 9 bases between. Looked up from germline, CDR1 is SGDLS and CDR2 is YYNGEE. This CDR3 spans 13 amino acids. The CDR3 DNA sequence: TGTGCCAGCAGCGGGTGGGACAACAATGAGCAGTTCTTC. It codes for CASSGWDNNEQFF. The variable domain in full, completed from reference TRBV9 and TRBJ2-1, reads DSGVTQTPKHLITATGQRVTLRCSPRSGDLSVYWYQQSLDQGLQFLIQYYNGEERAKGNILERFSAQQFPDLHSELNLSSLELGDSALYFCASSGWDNNEQFFGPGTRLTVL.

In its sample, this clone was seen once. The rearrangement uses TRBV2 and TRBJ1-6; D is perhaps TRBD1 (6 bases). Trimming left V 9 bases short and J 1 base short, with 10 bases between. From germline, CDR1 is SNHLY and CDR2 FYNNEI. The CDR3 runs to 14 residues. In DNA, the CDR3 is TGTGCCAGTGCAACAGGGTCCTATAATTCACCCCTCCACTTT. It translates to CASATGSYNSPLHF.

The chain couples TRBV5-6 to TRBJ2-5; the D gene is possibly TRBD1 (5 bases). V was pared by 1 base and J by 0 bases, with 10 bases between. Germline CDR1 SGHDT, CDR2 YYEEEE. CDR3 length: 15 residues. The CDR3 bases are TGTGCCAGCAGCTTGTGGACACAGTACCAAGAGACCCAGTACTTC. It encodes CASSLWTQYQETQYF. The full variable domain, in which reference TRBV5-6 and TRBJ2-5 provide the parts outside the CDR3, is DAGVTQSPTHLIKTRGQQVTLRCSPKSGHDTVSWYQQALGQGPQFIFQYYEEEERQRGNFPDRFSGHQFPNYSSELNVNALLLGDSALYLCASSLWTQYQETQYFGPGTRLLVL.

This chain uses TRBV5-1 with TRBJ2-5; 12 positions agree with TRBD2. The J segment lost 5 bases and the V segment lost 1 base, leaving 9 bases of the junction unmatched. The CDR3 consists of 17 residues. CDR1 and CDR2 (germline): SGHRS, YFSETQ. Here the CDR3 reads CASSLFSSGGAGETQYF. Written as DNA, the CDR3 is TGCGCCAGCAGCTTGTTTTCTAGCGGGGGGGCCGGGGAGACCCAGTACTTC.

The chain links TRBV27 to TRBJ1-2, with D possibly matching TRBD1 (6 bases). V dropped 5 bases and J dropped 3 bases, with 16 bases sitting between them. Germline V gene lookup returns CDR1 MNHEY and CDR2 SMNVEV (reference sequence). CDR3 length equals 15 residues. This CDR3 is CASSALQGRDYGYTF. CDR3 nucleotides: TGTGCCAGCAGTGCCTTACAGGGCCGCGACTATGGCTACACCTTC.

The chain employs TRBV4-3 and TRBJ2-1, with TRBD1 matching 7 bases. There are 17 residues in the CDR3. CDR1 LGHNA and CDR2 YSLEER come from the germline V gene. J lost 4 bases, V lost 3 bases, and 12 bases had no gene match. CDR3 in amino acids: CASSQDSWTGGYNEQFF. The CDR3 bases are TGCGCCAGCAGCCAGGACTCGTGGACAGGAGGATACAATGAGCAGTTCTTC.

The chain joins TRBV19 to TRBJ1-4, with TRBD1 matching 8 bases. V was pared by 7 bases and J by 3 bases, with 10 bases of the junction left unmatched. CDR1 and CDR2 (germline): LNHDA, SQIVND (reference sequence). This CDR3 comprises 16 residues. CDR3: CASIRTGLSSNEKLFF. CDR3 coding DNA: TGTGCCAGTATTCGGACAGGGCTTTCTTCTAATGAAAAACTGTTTTTT.

The chain couples TRBV11-2 to TRBJ1-6, with 9 bases lining up with TRBD1. With 5 bases clipped from V and 7 bases from J, the junction kept 9 bases outside the gene matches. Per germline, CDR1 SGHAT and CDR2 FQNNGV. The CDR3 length is 16 residues. The CDR3 coding sequence is TGTGCCAGCAGCCAAGATACCGGGACAGGGAATTCACCCCTCCACTTT. This encodes CASSQDTGTGNSPLHF.

The chain carries TRBV7-9 and TRBJ2-5, with TRBD1 matching over 7 bases. The CDR3 sequence is 14 residues long. V shed 5 bases and J 6 bases; nucleotides not matched to a gene: 9. Germline V gives CDR1 SEHNR, CDR2 FQNEAQ (reference sequence). CDR3 bases: TGTGCCAGCAGCGACAGGGTTAATAGAAAGACCCAGTACTTC. Translation: CASSDRVNRKTQYF.

J is TRBJ1-3 and V is TRBV7-2; D gene uncertain. The germline V gene encodes CDR1 SGHTA and CDR2 FQGNSA. This CDR3 spans 14 amino acids. Trimming took off 2 bases at V and 0 bases at J, with 5 bases between the two ends. CDR3 DNA sequence: TGTGCCAGCAGCTTACGGGTCTCTGGAAACACCATATATTTT. Translating it yields CASSLRVSGNTIYF.